A single sample gave rise to the 17 T cell receptor beta chains below, sequenced in a study of cytomegalovirus exposure and HLA in healthy donors. Primers for the PCR totalled 60 Vbeta and 13 Jbeta. Profiling relied on immunoSEQ multiplex PCR, and the TCRdb table lists in-frame clones only, not all of them. The repertoire holds around 94,000 clones, with roughly three fifths as singletons. The material sequenced was PBMCs. Source of these receptors: a human donor in good health.

The chain carries TRBV6-5 and TRBJ2-2; D gene unclear. Trimming cost V 5 bases and J 0 bases, with 7 bases left between them. The CDR3 sequence is 14 residues long. Germline V gene data show CDR1 as MNHEY and CDR2 as SVGAGI. This CDR3 reads CASSSNANTGELFF. Here the CDR3 DNA reads TGTGCCAGCAGTAGCAATGCGAACACCGGGGAGCTGTTTTTT.

This clone was seen only once. This rearrangement joins TRBV5-4 to TRBJ1-2; no reliable D call. The CDR3 is 15 amino acids. Deletions cut 4 bases from V and 1 base from J, with 14 bases between. Germline values: CDR1 SGHNT, CDR2 YYREEE (reference sequence). CDR3 region: CASSILTSVNYGYTF. CDR3 DNA sequence: TGTGCCAGCAGCATCCTCACCTCAGTTAACTATGGCTACACCTTC.

The rearrangement uses TRBV10-3 and TRBJ2-1; D gene uncertain. CDR3 size: 11 residues. The V gene's germline CDR1 is ENHRY and CDR2 SYGVKD. V was cut by 7 bases and J by 9 bases, with 10 bases left in between. CDR3 coding DNA: TGTGCCATCAAAGAACGAGGTGAGCAGTTCTTC. Translated: CAIKERGEQFF.

For this clone: In the same sample, other DNA sequences code for this CDR3. The chain combines TRBV7-9 with TRBJ2-3; 10 bases align to TRBD2. This CDR3 region has 18 residues. Germline V gives CDR1 SEHNR, CDR2 FQNEAQ (reference sequence). Trimming removed 1 base from V and 4 bases from J; junction bases left unmatched: 11. CDR3 residues: CASSLVFPSGRGADTQYF. The CDR3 coding sequence is TGTGCCAGCAGCTTAGTCTTTCCTAGCGGGAGAGGCGCAGATACGCAGTATTTT.

In its sample, this clone was seen a few times. The CDR3 reads CASSESGPPGGNEKLFF. The CDR3 region has the DNA TGTGCCAGCAGTGAAAGTGGCCCACCAGGAGGCAATGAAAAACTGTTTTTT. The chain joins TRBV25-1 to TRBJ1-4; D gene uncertain. This CDR3 contains 17 residues. In germline, CDR1 is MGHDK, CDR2 SYGVNS. V shed 2 bases and J shed 5 bases, with 18 bases lying between them.

J is TRBJ2-7 and V is TRBV7-9, with D possibly TRBD2 on 5 matching bases. CDR1 and CDR2 (germline): SEHNR, FQNEAQ (reference sequence). This CDR3 has 13 amino acids. V was clipped by 5 bases and J by 1 base, with 9 bases between them. CDR3 protein: CASSPRGSYEQYF. In DNA, the CDR3 is TGTGCCAGCAGCCCCCGGGGTTCCTACGAGCAGTACTTC.

This clone appeared a few times. Additional DNA sequences in this sample encode the identical CDR3. The CDR3 here is CASSYPLAGSYEQYF. The CDR3 nucleotides are TGTGCCAGCAGTTACCCCCTAGCGGGTTCCTACGAGCAGTACTTC. This chain joins TRBV6-6 and TRBJ2-7; 8 bases align to TRBD2. From germline, CDR1 is MNHNY and CDR2 SVGAGI (reference sequence). The CDR3 is 15 residues long. J gave up 1 base and V 2 bases, and 4 bases lay outside the gene matches.

This clone was picked up a small number of times. The chain couples TRBV9 to TRBJ2-1; D possibly corresponds to TRBD2 (5 bases). V was pared by 0 bases and J by 6 bases, with 13 bases between. This CDR3 is 15 amino acids long. Germline-derived CDR1 and CDR2 are SGDLS and YYNGEE. The CDR3 DNA reads TGTGCCAGCAGCGTAGGAGGGAATGGAGGCAATGAGCAGTTCTTC. This codes for CASSVGGNGGNEQFF. Full variable domain (remainder filled in from reference TRBV9 and TRBJ2-1): DSGVTQTPKHLITATGQRVTLRCSPRSGDLSVYWYQQSLDQGLQFLIQYYNGEERAKGNILERFSAQQFPDLHSELNLSSLELGDSALYFCASSVGGNGGNEQFFGPGTRLTVL.

The chain is built from TRBV5-1 and TRBJ2-7; 8 positions agree with TRBD1. CDR3 length equals 13 residues. Germline CDR1 is SGHRS and CDR2 is YFSETQ. V lost 4 bases and J lost 5; bases outside the gene matches: 5. The DNA of the CDR3 is TGCGCCAGCAGCGAGACAGGGGAAGACGAGCAGTACTTC. Translating it yields CASSETGEDEQYF.

This chain joins TRBV5-4 and TRBJ1-3; 7 positions agree with TRBD1. Germline V CDR1 and CDR2: SGHNT, YYREEE (reference sequence). J was trimmed by 7 bases and V by 4 bases; bases with no gene match: 5. The CDR3 contains 13 residues. CDR3 protein: CASSREGGNTIYF. The DNA of the CDR3 is TGTGCCAGCAGCAGAGAAGGGGGCAACACCATATATTTT.

DNA for the CDR3: TGTGCCAGCAGCACAGGGGATTTCATGAACACTGAAGCTTTCTTT. The encoded protein is CASSTGDFMNTEAFF. The rearrangement uses TRBV9 and TRBJ1-1; 7 bases are shared with TRBD1. Germline CDR1 SGDLS, CDR2 YYNGEE. V shed 4 bases and J 0 bases; nucleotides not matched to a gene: 6. CDR3 size: 15 residues. Drawing the rest from reference TRBV9 and TRBJ1-1, the complete variable domain is DSGVTQTPKHLITATGQRVTLRCSPRSGDLSVYWYQQSLDQGLQFLIQYYNGEERAKGNILERFSAQQFPDLHSELNLSSLELGDSALYFCASSTGDFMNTEAFFGQGTRLTVV.

This chain uses TRBV14 with TRBJ2-3; D possibly corresponds to TRBD2 (7 bases). CDR1 is SGHDN, CDR2 FVKESK, per germline. Trimming pared 7 bases from V and 1 base from J, leaving 27 bases between. This CDR3 is 19 amino acids long. CDR3 DNA: TGTGCCAGCACCTTAAAAGATCGGCGGGGGCGGGACGGCACAGATACGCAGTATTTT. It is translated as CASTLKDRRGRDGTDTQYF. Full variable domain (rest looked up from reference TRBV14 and TRBJ2-3): EAGVTQFPSHSVIEKGQTVTLRCDPISGHDNLYWYRRVMGKEIKFLLHFVKESKQDESGMPNNRFLAERTGGTYSTLKVQPAELEDSGVYFCASTLKDRRGRDGTDTQYFGPGTRLTVL.

There are a few counts of this clone. The chain combines TRBV28 with TRBJ2-7; possible D gene TRBD1, 5 bases. Germline values: CDR1 MDHEN, CDR2 SYDVKM. The CDR3 has 15 amino acids. Trimming left V 3 bases short and J 0 bases short, with 12 bases between. As DNA, the CDR3 is TGTGCCAGCAGTTTTGAGGACACCAACTCCTACGAGCAGTACTTC. Residues: CASSFEDTNSYEQYF. Filled out from reference TRBV28 and TRBJ2-7, the complete variable domain reads DVKVTQSSRYLVKRTGEKVFLECVQDMDHENMFWYRQDPGLGLRLIYFSYDVKMKEKGDIPEGYSVSREKKERFSLILESASTNQTSMYLCASSFEDTNSYEQYFGPGTRLTVT.

The chain combines TRBV27 with TRBJ1-1, with 7 bases identical to TRBD1. This CDR3 comprises 15 residues. With V trimmed by 2 bases and J by 11 bases, 14 bases remained unmatched. From germline, CDR1 is MNHEY and CDR2 SMNVEV (reference sequence). CDR3 amino acids: CASSLKRGRGWPAFF. For the CDR3, the DNA is TGTGCCAGCAGTTTAAAAAGGGGGCGAGGGTGGCCGGCTTTCTTT.

The CDR3 is CAISESGTGRYEQYF. In DNA, the CDR3 is TGTGCCATCAGTGAGTCCGGGACAGGGCGCTACGAGCAGTACTTC. The chain has TRBV10-3 and TRBJ2-5; 9 bases line up with TRBD1. The J call may be mistaken, given a closer DNA end match to TRBJ2-7. Germline V gives CDR1 ENHRY, CDR2 SYGVKD. The CDR3 contains 15 residues.

This clone was observed a few times. Relative to the germline gene, one junction end is altered; a read error may explain this. The rearrangement joins TRBV18 to TRBJ2-7; 8 nucleotides match TRBD1. From germline, CDR1 is KGHSH and CDR2 LQKENI. The CDR3 loop spans 13 amino acids. CDR3 DNA sequence: TGTGCCAGCTGTCGACAGGGGTCCTCCGAGCAGTACTTC. Protein sequence: CASCRQGSSEQYF.

The gene calls are TRBV4-1 and TRBJ2-2; the D is unclear. Germline CDR1 is MGHRA and CDR2 is YSYEKL. Trimming cost V 1 base and J 1 base, with 7 bases left between them. The CDR3 has 15 amino acids. This CDR3 is CASSQVPGNTGELFF. DNA of the CDR3: TGCGCCAGCAGCCAAGTTCCGGGGAACACCGGGGAGCTGTTTTTT.